The source of this T cell receptor (beta chain) is a study of tumor-infiltrating lymphocytes in glioblastoma multiforme. Three nested ARM-PCR rounds with V-beta and C-beta primers built TCRB libraries. TCRdb processed the multiplex PCR reads anew with MiXCR; each CDR3 protein has one entry. This sample has approximately 14,000 distinct CDR3 sequences, with approximately 71% found just once. On this clonotype itself: Without the conserved terminal phenylalanine or tryptophan, this CDR3 likely stems from a read error. No DNA is shown, since the ends of the CDR3 on it are uncertain; the CDR3 is the one TCRdb lists.

From germline, CDR1 is SGHAT and CDR2 FQNNGV. The CDR3 extends over 13 residues, inclusive of both ends. Material: brain tumor tissue. This clonotype was obtained from a male donor with glioblastoma. The chain combines TRBV11-2 with TRBJ1-5; the D call of TRBD1 is as the table states it, not checked on the DNA. The CDR3 spells CACSSLVDSSQQL.